This T cell receptor beta chain derives from a study of cytomegalovirus exposure and HLA in healthy donors. Findings and limits, study-wide: Highly shared sequence variants in one cluster were likely a sequencing artifact.

Of note for this clone: The target antigen is unknown.

Whereas donors were nominally healthy upon sampling, unrecorded immune exposures were probable. 60 Vbeta and 13 Jbeta primers were used in PCR. Assay used: immunoSEQ multiplex PCR; TCRdb lists only in-frame clones, some missing. This sample has approximately 140,000 clones, with roughly 83% found just once. Trimming took off 6 bases at V and 1 base at J, with 9 bases between the two ends. This CDR3 is 13 amino acids long. Germline V CDR1 and CDR2: MRHNA, SNTAGT. The sample was PBMCs. The source is a human donor in good health. The chain links TRBV6-4 to TRBJ1-1, with D uncertain. The CDR3 coding sequence is TGTGCCAGCAGGCGCCATCCGAACACTGAAGCTTTCTTT. It encodes CASRRHPNTEAFF.